This passage covers 25 T cell receptor beta chains from one sample sequenced in a study of cytomegalovirus exposure and HLA in healthy donors. A multiplex PCR was run with 60 Vbeta primers and 13 Jbeta primers. Here immunoSEQ multiplex PCR was the method, and the copy in TCRdb shows in-frame clones only, minus some. This listing includes about 50,000 clones. The sample was PBMCs. These receptors came from a woman aged 55-69 years in good health and CMV-seropositive.

The chain combines TRBV6-5 with TRBJ2-2; D is unclear. The V gene lost 7 bases and the J gene lost 1 base, with 4 bases spanning the gap. This CDR3 region has 12 residues. In germline, CDR1 is MNHEY, CDR2 SVGAGI. The CDR3 region has the DNA TGTGCCAGCACAGAGAACACCGGGGAGCTGTTTTTT. Protein sequence: CASTENTGELFF.

The chain recombines TRBV5-4 with TRBJ1-5, with a weak D call TRBD1 (5 bases). This CDR3 is 15 amino acids long. V lost 4 bases, J lost 2 bases, and 13 bases lay in between. CDR1 SGHNT and CDR2 YYREEE come from the germline V gene (reference sequence). The CDR3: CASSLGGTGNQPQHF. In nucleotides, the CDR3 is TGTGCCAGCAGCCTCGGGGGGACGGGCAATCAGCCCCAGCATTTT. The variable domain in full, completed from reference TRBV5-4 and TRBJ1-5, reads ETGVTQSPTHLIKTRGQQVTLRCSSQSGHNTVSWYQQALGQGPQFIFQYYREEENGRGNFPPRFSGLQFPNYSSELNVNALELDDSALYLCASSLGGTGNQPQHFGDGTRLSIL.

V usage is TRBV5-1 and J usage is TRBJ2-2, with 7 bases lining up with TRBD1. After removal of 0 bases from V and 4 bases from J, the junction contained 0 bases not matched to a gene. Germline assignment: CDR1 SGHRS and CDR2 YFSETQ. This CDR3 has 14 residues. CDR3 region: CASSLGQGTGELFF. The DNA of the CDR3 is TGCGCCAGCAGCTTGGGACAGGGCACCGGGGAGCTGTTTTTT.

The V call is TRBV6-5, the J call TRBJ1-5, with TRBD1 matching 8 bases. J lost 3 bases, V lost 4 bases, and 5 bases had no gene match. From germline, CDR1 is MNHEY and CDR2 SVGAGI. The CDR3 length is 15 residues. CDR3 amino acids: CASSLDRAPNQPQHF. The CDR3 coding sequence is TGTGCCAGCAGTTTGGACAGGGCTCCCAATCAGCCCCAGCATTTT.

V usage is TRBV7-9 and J usage is TRBJ2-2, with no clear D. Germline CDR1 reads SEHNR; CDR2 reads FQNEAQ (reference sequence). The V gene lost 3 bases and the J gene lost 3 bases, with 8 bases spanning the gap. The CDR3 is 14 residues long. As DNA, the CDR3 is TGTGCCAGCAGCTTCAGCCAGGACACCGGGGAGCTGTTTTTT. It codes for CASSFSQDTGELFF.

CDR3 coding DNA: TGTGCCAGCAGCCCGGAACAGGGACGAGTGTATGGCTACACCTTC. Protein sequence: CASSPEQGRVYGYTF. The chain carries TRBV7-2 and TRBJ1-2; tentatively, D is TRBD1 (6 bases). V was cut by 5 bases and J by 5 bases, with 18 bases left in between. This CDR3 is built from 15 residues. Germline lookup yields CDR1 SGHTA and CDR2 FQGNSA.

CDR3 coding DNA: TGCGCCAGCAAATGGGCTGGATCCTACGAGCAGTACTTC. This gives the protein CASKWAGSYEQYF. This chain connects TRBV5-1 to TRBJ2-7; D is unclear. V was pared by 6 bases and J by 1 base, with 11 bases between. Germline values: CDR1 SGHRS, CDR2 YFSETQ. The CDR3 spans 13 residues.

This chain uses TRBV10-3 with TRBJ1-2; possibly TRBD1 for D (5 bases). V lost 11 bases and J 8 bases, leaving 15 bases between the germline ends. Per germline, CDR1 ENHRY and CDR2 SYGVKD. This CDR3 has 11 amino acids. The CDR3 reads CALGTGQGYTF. CDR3 in DNA: TGTGCCTTGGGCACAGGTCAAGGCTACACCTTC.

The chain recombines TRBV2 with TRBJ1-5; the D gene is possibly TRBD1 (6 bases). Germline lookup yields CDR1 SNHLY and CDR2 FYNNEI. With 4 bases removed from V and 4 bases from J, the gap between germline ends came to 11 bases. The length of the CDR3 is 14 residues. CDR3 sequence: CASSGGGGNQPQHF. In DNA, the CDR3 is TGTGCCAGCAGTGGGGGAGGGGGGAATCAGCCCCAGCATTTT.

The chain links TRBV18 to TRBJ2-5; TRBD1 matches 7 bases. V was pared by 4 bases and J by 1 base, with 12 bases of the junction left unmatched. Looked up from germline, CDR1 is KGHSH and CDR2 is LQKENI. The CDR3 runs 17 residues. CDR3 DNA sequence: TGTGCCAGCTCACAGAGACAGGGCCCGATCTCCCAAGAGACCCAGTACTTC. Protein: CASSQRQGPISQETQYF.

V gene TRBV19 combines with J gene TRBJ2-6, with 9 bases fitting TRBD1. Per the germline V gene, CDR1 is LNHDA and CDR2 is SQIVND (reference sequence). With V trimmed by 10 bases and J by 2 bases, 6 bases remained unmatched. This CDR3 spans 15 amino acids. The CDR3 sequence is CATWDRDTGANVLTF. Here the CDR3 DNA reads TGTGCCACTTGGGACAGGGACACTGGGGCCAACGTCCTGACTTTC. Complete variable domain (other parts from reference TRBV19 and TRBJ2-6): DGGITQSPKYLFRKEGQNVTLSCEQNLNHDAMYWYRQDPGQGLRLIYYSQIVNDFQKGDIAEGYSVSREKKESFPLTVTSAQKNPTAFYLCATWDRDTGANVLTFGAGSRLTVL.

This chain uses TRBV5-1 with TRBJ1-6; D unclear. Germline CDR1 reads SGHRS; CDR2 reads YFSETQ. Trimming cost V 1 base and J 0 bases, with 5 bases left between them. The CDR3 extends over 15 amino acids. CDR3 protein: CASSLTSSYNSPLHF. DNA for the CDR3: TGCGCCAGCAGCTTGACTAGCTCCTATAATTCACCCCTCCACTTT.

The chain is built from TRBV19 and TRBJ2-7, with a weak D call TRBD2 (5 bases). This CDR3 has 15 amino acids. The V end lost 10 bases, the J end lost 3 bases, and 22 bases lay between the germline ends. The V gene's germline CDR1 is LNHDA and CDR2 SQIVND (reference sequence). The DNA for the CDR3 is TGTGCCACCTCAAGTGGTTCGGGGAGCGGCTACGAGCAGTACTTC. Protein product: CATSSGSGSGYEQYF.

This rearrangement joins TRBV11-3 to TRBJ1-2; D unclear. In germline, CDR1 is SGHNT, CDR2 YENEEA. The V and J ends lost 3 bases and 7 bases respectively, with 12 bases between them. The CDR3 spans 13 residues. The CDR3 DNA reads TGTGCCAGCAGCTTCCCCGACTCGGGTGGCTACACCTTC. Protein product: CASSFPDSGGYTF. The full variable domain, completed using reference TRBV11-3 and TRBJ1-2, is EAGVVQSPRYKIIEKKQPVAFWCNPISGHNTLYWYLQNLGQGPELLIRYENEEAVDDSQLPKDRFSAERLKGVDSTLKIQPAELGDSAVYLCASSFPDSGGYTFGSGTRLTVV.

The chain couples TRBV11-2 to TRBJ2-7; no reliable D call. V gave up 1 base and J gave up 7 bases, with 11 bases separating them. CDR1 and CDR2 (germline): SGHAT, FQNNGV. This CDR3 spans 13 amino acids. The CDR3 here is CASSLGAPTEQYF. The CDR3 DNA reads as TGTGCCAGCAGCTTAGGGGCTCCTACGGAGCAGTACTTC. Full variable domain (missing parts from reference TRBV11-2 and TRBJ2-7): EAGVAQSPRYKIIEKRQSVAFWCNPISGHATLYWYQQILGQGPKLLIQFQNNGVVDDSQLPKDRFSAERLKGVDSTLKIQPAKLEDSAVYLCASSLGAPTEQYFGPGTRLTVT.

J is TRBJ2-2 and V is TRBV9; D might be TRBD1 (6 bases). The CDR3 covers 15 residues. Between the trimmed V and J ends, which lost 4 bases and 0 bases, there was a span of 10 bases. In germline, CDR1 is SGDLS, CDR2 YYNGEE. CDR3 bases: TGTGCCAGCAGCATGCGGACAGCGAACACCGGGGAGCTGTTTTTT. Its protein product is CASSMRTANTGELFF.

The gene calls are TRBV5-1 and TRBJ2-2; 9 bases line up with TRBD1. The J segment lost 5 bases and the V segment lost 4 bases, leaving 3 bases of the junction unmatched. CDR1 is SGHRS and CDR2 is YFSETQ in the germline V gene. This CDR3 comprises 14 residues. The CDR3 here is CASSPGQGTGELFF. CDR3 in DNA: TGCGCCAGCAGCCCCGGACAGGGGACCGGGGAGCTGTTTTTT.

The CDR3 DNA sequence: TGTGCCAGCACCCGGGACTCCACAGATACGCAGTATTTT. It encodes CASTRDSTDTQYF. The rearrangement joins TRBV5-4 to TRBJ2-3; maybe TRBD2 (6 bases). The CDR3 loop spans 13 amino acids. Trimming cost V 6 bases and J 2 bases, with 10 bases left between them. Germline V gives CDR1 SGHNT, CDR2 YYREEE (reference sequence).

V usage is TRBV25-1 and J usage is TRBJ2-4; D possibly corresponds to TRBD2 (6 bases). The CDR3 length is 13 residues. The germline V gene has CDR1 MGHDK and CDR2 SYGVNS. Trimming took off 3 bases at V and 9 bases at J, with 12 bases between the two ends. The CDR3 protein is CASSEGPRGIQYF. CDR3 coding DNA: TGTGCCAGCAGTGAGGGCCCGCGGGGCATTCAGTACTTC.

The V gene is TRBV6-5, the J gene TRBJ1-3, with 7 positions matching TRBD1. CDR1 and CDR2 (germline): MNHEY, SVGAGI. The CDR3 covers 15 residues. The V and J ends lost 6 bases and 2 bases, in that order; junction bases with no gene match: 7. CDR3 nucleotide sequence: TGTGCCAGCAGCCCGACAGGGCAACCTGGAAACACCATATATTTT. Its translation is CASSPTGQPGNTIYF.

The chain has TRBV30 and TRBJ1-5; 7 bases line up with TRBD1. The CDR3 extends over 16 amino acids. The germline CDR1 and CDR2 sequences are GTSNPN and SVGIG (reference sequence). V was pared by 0 bases and J by 4 bases, with 9 bases of the junction left unmatched. For the CDR3, the DNA is TGTGCCTGGAGTGTACTGGGGACAGCGAGTAATCAGCCCCAGCATTTT. This sequence encodes CAWSVLGTASNQPQHF.

The CDR3 is CASSPARGLADEQFF. CDR3 DNA sequence: TGCGCCAGCAGCCCCGCAAGGGGACTAGCCGACGAGCAGTTCTTC. The genes are TRBV4-1 and TRBJ2-1, with 9 bases that match TRBD2. The CDR3 totals 15 residues. Germline V gene sequence: CDR1 MGHRA, CDR2 YSYEKL. V lost 4 bases, J lost 10 bases, and 11 bases stayed unmatched.

This chain connects TRBV6-6 to TRBJ1-5, with TRBD1 matching over 9 bases. CDR3 length: 15 residues. Trimming removed 6 bases from V and 6 bases from J; junction bases left unmatched: 9. The germline V gene has CDR1 MNHNY and CDR2 SVGAGI (reference sequence). The CDR3 nucleotides read TGTGCCAGCAGCCCTCCGGGACAGGGAGGTCAGCCCCAGCATTTT. The encoded protein is CASSPPGQGGQPQHF.

The chain uses TRBV7-9 and TRBJ2-3, with 7 bases that match TRBD2. There are 15 residues in the CDR3. Germline CDR1 reads SEHNR; CDR2 reads FQNEAQ (reference sequence). V was pared by 8 bases and J by 2 bases, with 10 bases of the junction left unmatched. The CDR3 DNA reads TGTGCCAGCCTCACCGGGGACTACTACACAGATACGCAGTATTTT. Translation: CASLTGDYYTDTQYF.

J is TRBJ1-4 and V is TRBV28; 7 bases are shared with TRBD1. With V trimmed by 5 bases and J by 7 bases, 10 bases remained unmatched. Germline lookup yields CDR1 MDHEN and CDR2 SYDVKM. The CDR3 totals 15 residues. The CDR3 DNA sequence: TGTGCCAGCAGTCCCCCCCCCGACAGGGTTGAAAAACTGTTTTTT. Translating it yields CASSPPPDRVEKLFF.